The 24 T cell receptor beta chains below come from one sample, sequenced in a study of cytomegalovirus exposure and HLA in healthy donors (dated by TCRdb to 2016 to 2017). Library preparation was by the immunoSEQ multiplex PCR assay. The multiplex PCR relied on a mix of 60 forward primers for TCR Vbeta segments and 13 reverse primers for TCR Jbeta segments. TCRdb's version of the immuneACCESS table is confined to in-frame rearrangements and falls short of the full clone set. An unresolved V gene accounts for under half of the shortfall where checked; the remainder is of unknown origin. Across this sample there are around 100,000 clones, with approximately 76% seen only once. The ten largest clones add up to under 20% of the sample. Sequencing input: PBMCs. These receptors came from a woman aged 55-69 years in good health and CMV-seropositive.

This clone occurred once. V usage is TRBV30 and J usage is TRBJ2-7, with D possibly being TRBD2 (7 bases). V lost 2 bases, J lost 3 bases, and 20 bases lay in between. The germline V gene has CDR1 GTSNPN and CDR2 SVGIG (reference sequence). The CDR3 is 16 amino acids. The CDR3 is CAWSPWGAPSGYEQYF. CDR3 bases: TGTGCCTGGAGTCCGTGGGGGGCCCCTAGCGGCTACGAGCAGTACTTC.

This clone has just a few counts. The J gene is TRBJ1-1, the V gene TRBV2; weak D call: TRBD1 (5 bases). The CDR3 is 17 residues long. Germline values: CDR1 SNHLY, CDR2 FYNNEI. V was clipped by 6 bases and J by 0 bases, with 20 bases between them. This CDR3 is CASRDSLGRGMNTEAFF. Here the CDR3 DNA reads TGTGCCAGCAGAGACTCCTTGGGGCGCGGGATGAACACTGAAGCTTTCTTT.

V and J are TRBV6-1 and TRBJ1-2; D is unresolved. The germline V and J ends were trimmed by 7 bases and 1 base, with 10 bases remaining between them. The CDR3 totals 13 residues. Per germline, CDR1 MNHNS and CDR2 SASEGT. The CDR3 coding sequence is TGTGCCAGCATGGAGAGGAATAACTATGGCTACACCTTC. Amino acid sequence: CASMERNNYGYTF.

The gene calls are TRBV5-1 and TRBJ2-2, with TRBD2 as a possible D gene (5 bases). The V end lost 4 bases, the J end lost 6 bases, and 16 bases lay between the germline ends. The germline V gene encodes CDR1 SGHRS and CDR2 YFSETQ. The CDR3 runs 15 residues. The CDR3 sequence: CASSGGLRRSGELFF. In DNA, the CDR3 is TGCGCCAGCAGCGGCGGGCTTCGTCGTTCCGGGGAGCTGTTTTTT.

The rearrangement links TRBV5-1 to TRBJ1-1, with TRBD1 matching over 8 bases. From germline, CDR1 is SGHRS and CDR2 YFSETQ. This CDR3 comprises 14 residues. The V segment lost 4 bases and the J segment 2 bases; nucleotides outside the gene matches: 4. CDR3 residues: CASSKTGVNTEAFF. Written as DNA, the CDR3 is TGCGCCAGCAGCAAGACAGGGGTTAACACTGAAGCTTTCTTT.

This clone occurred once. The CDR3 sequence is CASSYSAGGQYF. CDR3 bases: TGTGCCAGCAGTTACTCGGCAGGGGGGCAGTACTTC. V usage is TRBV6-6 and J usage is TRBJ2-7; 7 nucleotides line up with TRBD1. The trim removed 0 bases at V and 9 bases at J, leaving 2 bases unmatched. CDR3 length: 12 residues. Germline V gene lookup returns CDR1 MNHNY and CDR2 SVGAGI (reference sequence).

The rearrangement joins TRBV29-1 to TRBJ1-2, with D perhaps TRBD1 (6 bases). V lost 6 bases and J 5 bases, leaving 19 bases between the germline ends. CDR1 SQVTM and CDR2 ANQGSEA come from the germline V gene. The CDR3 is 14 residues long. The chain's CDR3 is CSVVKPGHLYGYTF. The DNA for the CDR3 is TGCAGCGTCGTTAAGCCGGGACACTTATATGGCTACACCTTC.

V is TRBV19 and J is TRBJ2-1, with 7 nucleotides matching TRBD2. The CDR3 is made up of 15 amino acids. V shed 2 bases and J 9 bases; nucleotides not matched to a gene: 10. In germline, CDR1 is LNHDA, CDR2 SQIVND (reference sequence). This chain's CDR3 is CASSISGAVFGEQFF. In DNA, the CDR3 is TGTGCCAGTAGTATAAGCGGGGCTGTATTTGGTGAGCAGTTCTTC.

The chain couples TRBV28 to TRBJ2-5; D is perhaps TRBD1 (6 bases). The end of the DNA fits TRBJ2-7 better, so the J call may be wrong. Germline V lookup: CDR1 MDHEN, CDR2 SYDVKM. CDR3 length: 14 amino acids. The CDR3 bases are TGTGCCAGCTCAGGGGTAGTAAGCTCCTACGAGCAGTACTTC. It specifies CASSGVVSSYEQYF.

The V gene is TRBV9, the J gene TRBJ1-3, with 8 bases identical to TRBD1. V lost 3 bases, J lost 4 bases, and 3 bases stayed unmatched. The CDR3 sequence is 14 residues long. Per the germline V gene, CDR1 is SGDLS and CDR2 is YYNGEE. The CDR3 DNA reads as TGTGCCAGCAGCGCCACAGGGGGAGGAAACACCATATATTTT. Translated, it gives CASSATGGGNTIYF.

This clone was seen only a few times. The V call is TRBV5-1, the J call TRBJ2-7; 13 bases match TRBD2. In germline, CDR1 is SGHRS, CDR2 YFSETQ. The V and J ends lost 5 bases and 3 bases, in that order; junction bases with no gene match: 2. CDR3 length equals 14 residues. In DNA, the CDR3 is TGCGCCAGCAGGACTAGCGGGAGGAGCTACGAGCAGTACTTC. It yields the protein CASRTSGRSYEQYF.

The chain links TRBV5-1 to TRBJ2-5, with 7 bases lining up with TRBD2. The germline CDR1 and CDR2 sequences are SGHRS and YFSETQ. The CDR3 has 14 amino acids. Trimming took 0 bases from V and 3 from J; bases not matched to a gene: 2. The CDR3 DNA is TGCGCCAGCAGCTTGGTAGCGGGCGAAGAGACCCAGTACTTC. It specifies CASSLVAGEETQYF.

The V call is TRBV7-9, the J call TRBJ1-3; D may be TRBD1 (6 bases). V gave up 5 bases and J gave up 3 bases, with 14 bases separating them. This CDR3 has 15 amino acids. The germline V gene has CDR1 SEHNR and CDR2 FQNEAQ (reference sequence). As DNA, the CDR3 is TGTGCCAGCAGCCTCACGACAGGCAGTGGAAACACCATATATTTT. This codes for CASSLTTGSGNTIYF. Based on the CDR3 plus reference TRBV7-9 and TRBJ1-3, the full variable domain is DTGVSQNPRHKITKRGQNVTFRCDPISEHNRLYWYRQTLGQGPEFLTYFQNEAQLEKSRLLSDRFSAERPKGSFSTLEIQRTEQGDSAMYLCASSLTTGSGNTIYFGEGSWLTVV.

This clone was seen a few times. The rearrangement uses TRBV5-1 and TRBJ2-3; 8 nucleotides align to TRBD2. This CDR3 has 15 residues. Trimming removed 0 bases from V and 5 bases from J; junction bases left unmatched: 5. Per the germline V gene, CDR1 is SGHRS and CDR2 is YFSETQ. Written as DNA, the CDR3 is TGCGCCAGCAGCTTGGGAACTAGCGGTCTAGATACGCAGTATTTT. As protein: CASSLGTSGLDTQYF.

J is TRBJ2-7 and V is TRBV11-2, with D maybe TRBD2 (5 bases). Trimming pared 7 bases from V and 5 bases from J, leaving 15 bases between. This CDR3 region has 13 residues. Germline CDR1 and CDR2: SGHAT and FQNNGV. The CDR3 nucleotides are TGTGCCAGCACCCCATACATAGCGAACGAGCAGTACTTC. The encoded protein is CASTPYIANEQYF.

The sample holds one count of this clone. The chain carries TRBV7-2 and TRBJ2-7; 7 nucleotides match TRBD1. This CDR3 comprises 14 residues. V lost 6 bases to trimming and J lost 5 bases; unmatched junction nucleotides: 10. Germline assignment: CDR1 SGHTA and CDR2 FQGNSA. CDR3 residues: CASSSSQGEHEQYF. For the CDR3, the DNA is TGTGCCAGCAGTAGTTCTCAGGGGGAACACGAGCAGTACTTC.

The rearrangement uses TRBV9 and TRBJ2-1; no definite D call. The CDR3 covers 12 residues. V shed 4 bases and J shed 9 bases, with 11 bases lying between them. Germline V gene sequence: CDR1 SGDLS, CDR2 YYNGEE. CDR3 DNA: TGTGCCAGCAGCCCAACCCCTAGTGAGCAGTTCTTC. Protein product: CASSPTPSEQFF.

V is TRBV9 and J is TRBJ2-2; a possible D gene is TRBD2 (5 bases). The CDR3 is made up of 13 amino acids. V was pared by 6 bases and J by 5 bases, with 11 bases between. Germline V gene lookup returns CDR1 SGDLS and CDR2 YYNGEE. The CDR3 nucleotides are TGTGCCAGCAACAGAAGAGGGACCGGGGAGCTGTTTTTT. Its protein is CASNRRGTGELFF. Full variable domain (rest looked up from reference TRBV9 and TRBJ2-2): DSGVTQTPKHLITATGQRVTLRCSPRSGDLSVYWYQQSLDQGLQFLIQYYNGEERAKGNILERFSAQQFPDLHSELNLSSLELGDSALYFCASNRRGTGELFFGEGSRLTVL.

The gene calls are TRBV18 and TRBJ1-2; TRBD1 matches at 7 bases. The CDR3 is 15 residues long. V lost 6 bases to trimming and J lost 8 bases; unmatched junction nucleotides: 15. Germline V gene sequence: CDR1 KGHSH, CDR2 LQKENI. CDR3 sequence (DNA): TGTGCCAGCTCCCGCGTGGAGGGGGCCCCCCAAGGCTACACCTTC. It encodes CASSRVEGAPQGYTF.

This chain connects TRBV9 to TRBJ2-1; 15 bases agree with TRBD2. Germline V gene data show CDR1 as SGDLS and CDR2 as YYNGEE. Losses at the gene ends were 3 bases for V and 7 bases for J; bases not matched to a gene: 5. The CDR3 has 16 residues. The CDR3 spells CASSGGLAGGQNEQFF. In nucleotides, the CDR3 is TGTGCCAGCAGCGGGGGACTAGCGGGAGGTCAAAATGAGCAGTTCTTC.

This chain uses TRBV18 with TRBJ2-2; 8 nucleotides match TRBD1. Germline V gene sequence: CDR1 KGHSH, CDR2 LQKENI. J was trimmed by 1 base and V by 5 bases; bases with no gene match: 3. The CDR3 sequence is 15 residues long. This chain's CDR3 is CASSFGQGNTGELFF. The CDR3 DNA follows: TGTGCCAGCTCATTTGGACAGGGGAACACCGGGGAGCTGTTTTTT.

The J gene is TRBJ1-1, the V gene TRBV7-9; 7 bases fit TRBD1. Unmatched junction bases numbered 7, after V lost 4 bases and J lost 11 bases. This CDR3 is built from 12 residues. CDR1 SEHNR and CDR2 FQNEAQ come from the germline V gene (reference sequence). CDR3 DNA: TGTGCCAGCAGCTCAGACAGGGCCCGGGCTTTCTTT. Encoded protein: CASSSDRARAFF.

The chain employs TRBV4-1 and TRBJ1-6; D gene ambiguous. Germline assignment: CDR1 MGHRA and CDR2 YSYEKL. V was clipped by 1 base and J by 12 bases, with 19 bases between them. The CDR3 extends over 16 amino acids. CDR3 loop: CASSQAGDSPLGPLHF. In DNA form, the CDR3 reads TGCGCCAGCAGCCAAGCCGGGGATTCCCCCTTAGGACCCCTCCACTTT.

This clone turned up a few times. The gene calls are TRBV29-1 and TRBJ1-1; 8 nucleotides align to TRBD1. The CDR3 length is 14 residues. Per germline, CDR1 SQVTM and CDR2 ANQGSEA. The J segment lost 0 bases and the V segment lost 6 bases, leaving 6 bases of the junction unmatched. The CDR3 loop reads CSVGAGGMNTEAFF. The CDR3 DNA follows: TGCAGCGTAGGGGCAGGGGGCATGAACACTGAAGCTTTCTTT.